This T cell receptor beta chain was retrieved from a study of cytomegalovirus exposure and HLA in healthy donors. Looking at the study overall: A data release that came early held approximately 85 million unique TCRs from HLA-typed donors.

With respect to this clone: Its antigen remains unknown.

V dropped 3 bases and J dropped 2; count of bases not matched to a gene: 7. The length of the CDR3 is 15 residues. CDR1 and CDR2 (germline): GTSNPN, SVGIG (reference sequence). The PCR had 60 Vbeta and 13 Jbeta primers. This table comes from immunoSEQ multiplex PCR, and its TCRdb copy is limited to in-frame clones, with some not included. The data contain around 100,000 clones, around three quarters of them seen just once; the ten biggest clones take up 2.5% to 3.5%. Study-level results: Later genetic work tied a missense DCLRE1C variant to beta-chain V and J trimming. The study put some 150 TCR beta chains on its list as cytomegalovirus-associated.

This clonotype was obtained from a woman between 18 and 29 years old in good health and CMV-seropositive. The sample comprised PBMCs. The chain uses TRBV30 and TRBJ1-5; 7 bases are shared with TRBD1. The CDR3 is CAWSVQGWGNQPQHF. The CDR3, as DNA: TGTGCCTGGAGCGTACAGGGGTGGGGCAATCAGCCCCAGCATTTT.